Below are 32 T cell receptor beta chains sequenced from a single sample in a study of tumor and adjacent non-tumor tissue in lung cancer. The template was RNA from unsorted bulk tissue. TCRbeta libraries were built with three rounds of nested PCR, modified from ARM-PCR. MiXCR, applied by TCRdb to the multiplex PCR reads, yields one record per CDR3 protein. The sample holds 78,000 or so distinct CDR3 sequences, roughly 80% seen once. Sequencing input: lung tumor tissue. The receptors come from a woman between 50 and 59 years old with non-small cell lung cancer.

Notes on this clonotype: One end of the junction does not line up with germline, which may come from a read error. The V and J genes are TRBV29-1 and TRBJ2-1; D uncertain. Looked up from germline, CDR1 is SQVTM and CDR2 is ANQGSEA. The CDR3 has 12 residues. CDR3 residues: CSVVGSYNEQFF. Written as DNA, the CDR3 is TGCAGCGTTGTAGGTTCCTACAATGAACAGTTCTTC.

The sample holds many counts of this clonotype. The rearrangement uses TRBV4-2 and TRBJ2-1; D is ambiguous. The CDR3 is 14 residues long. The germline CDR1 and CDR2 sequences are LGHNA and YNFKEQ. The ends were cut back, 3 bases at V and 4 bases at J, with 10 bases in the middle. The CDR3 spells CASSHDVAYNEQFF. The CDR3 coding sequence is TGTGCCAGCAGCCACGATGTGGCTTACAATGAGCAGTTCTTC.

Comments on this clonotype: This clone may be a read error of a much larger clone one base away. This chain's CDR3 is CASSIFGLAVAEQFF. The DNA for the CDR3 is TGTGCCAGCAGTATATTTGGACTAGCGGTTGCTGAGCAGTTCTTC. The chain joins TRBV28 to TRBJ2-1; 10 bases match TRBD2. V was clipped by 5 bases and J by 9 bases; unmatched bases: 10. Germline-derived CDR1 and CDR2 are MDHEN and SYDVKM. This CDR3 spans 15 amino acids.

The CDR3 coding sequence is TGCAGTGCTCGACGGATTGGGGACGTGTCTCGGGCGGAGCAGGGAACACCCCTCCACTTT. This sequence encodes CSARRIGDVSRAEQGTPLHF. This chain uses TRBV20-1 with TRBJ1-6; tentative D call: TRBD1 (5 bases). Trimming stripped 5 bases from V and 11 bases from J, with 37 bases between. The CDR3 runs to 20 residues. The germline CDR1 and CDR2 sequences are DFQATT and SNEGSKA (reference sequence).

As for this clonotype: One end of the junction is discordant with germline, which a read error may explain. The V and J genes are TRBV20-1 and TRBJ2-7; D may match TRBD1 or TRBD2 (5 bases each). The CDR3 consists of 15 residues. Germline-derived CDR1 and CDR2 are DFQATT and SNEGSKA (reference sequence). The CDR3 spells CIARDQWGSRYEQYF. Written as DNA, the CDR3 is TGTATTGCTAGAGATCAATGGGGGAGTAGGTATGAGCAGTACTTC.

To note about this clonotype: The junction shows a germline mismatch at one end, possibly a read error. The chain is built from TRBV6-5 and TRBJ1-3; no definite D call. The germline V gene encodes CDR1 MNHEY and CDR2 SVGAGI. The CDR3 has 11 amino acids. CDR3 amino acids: CANSSGNTVYF. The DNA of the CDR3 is TGTGCCAATTCGTCTGGAAACACCGTATATTTT.

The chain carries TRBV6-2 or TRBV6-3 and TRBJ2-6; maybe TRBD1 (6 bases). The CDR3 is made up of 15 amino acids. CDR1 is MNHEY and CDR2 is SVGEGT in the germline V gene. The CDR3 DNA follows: TGTCTCAGCAGCCCGGACAGCTCTGGGGCCAACGTCCTGACTTTC. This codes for CLSSPDSSGANVLTF.

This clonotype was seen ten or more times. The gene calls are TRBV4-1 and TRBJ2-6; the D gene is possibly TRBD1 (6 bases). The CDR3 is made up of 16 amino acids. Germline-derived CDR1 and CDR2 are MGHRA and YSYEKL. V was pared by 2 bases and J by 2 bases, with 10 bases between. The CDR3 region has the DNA TGCGCCAGCAGCCAAAAACCAGGGGCTGGGGCCAACGTCCTGACTTTC. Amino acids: CASSQKPGAGANVLTF.

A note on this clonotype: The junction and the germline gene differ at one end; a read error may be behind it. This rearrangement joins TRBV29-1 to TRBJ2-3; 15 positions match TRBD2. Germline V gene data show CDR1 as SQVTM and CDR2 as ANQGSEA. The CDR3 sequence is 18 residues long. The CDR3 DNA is TGCAGCGTTGAAATCCAAGGACTAGCGGGAGGGGGAGGGGATACGCAATATTTT. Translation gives CSVEIQGLAGGGGDTQYF.

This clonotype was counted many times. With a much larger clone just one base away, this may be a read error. The CDR3: CSARISGNTGELVF. Here the CDR3 DNA reads TGCAGTGCTAGAATTAGCGGGAACACCGGGGAGCTGGTTTTT. The rearrangement links TRBV20-1 to TRBJ2-2, with 8 bases that match TRBD2. Per the germline V gene, CDR1 is DFQATT and CDR2 is SNEGSKA (reference sequence). There are 14 residues in the CDR3.

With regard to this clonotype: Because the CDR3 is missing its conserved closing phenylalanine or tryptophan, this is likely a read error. The DNA for the CDR3 is TGCGCCAGTAGCCAAGACCGTTACAGGGCGAACACTGAAGCTTTCCTT. The encoded protein is CASSQDRYRANTEAFL. This chain links TRBV4-1 with TRBJ1-1; a weak D match, TRBD1 (6 bases). CDR3 size: 16 residues. Per germline, CDR1 MGHRA and CDR2 YSYEKL.

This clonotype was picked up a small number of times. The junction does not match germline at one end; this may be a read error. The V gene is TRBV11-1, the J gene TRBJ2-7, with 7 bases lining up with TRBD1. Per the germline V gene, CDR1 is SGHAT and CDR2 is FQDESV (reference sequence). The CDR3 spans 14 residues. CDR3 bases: TGTGCCAGCAGCCACTGGGACAGCTGCAACGAGCAGTCCTTC. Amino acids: CASSHWDSCNEQSF. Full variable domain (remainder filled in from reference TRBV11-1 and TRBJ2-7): EAEVAQSPRYKITEKSQAVAFWCDPISGHATLYWYRQILGQGPELLVQFQDESVVDDSQLPKDRFSAERLKGVDSTLKIQPAELGDSAMYLCASSHWDSCNEQSFGPGTRLTVT.

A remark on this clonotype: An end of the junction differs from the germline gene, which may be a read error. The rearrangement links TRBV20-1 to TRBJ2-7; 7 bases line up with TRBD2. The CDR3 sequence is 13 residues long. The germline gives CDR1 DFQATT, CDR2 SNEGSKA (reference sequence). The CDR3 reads CSVTSVHSYEHYF. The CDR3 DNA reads TGCAGTGTTACTAGCGTCCACTCCTACGAGCACTACTTC.

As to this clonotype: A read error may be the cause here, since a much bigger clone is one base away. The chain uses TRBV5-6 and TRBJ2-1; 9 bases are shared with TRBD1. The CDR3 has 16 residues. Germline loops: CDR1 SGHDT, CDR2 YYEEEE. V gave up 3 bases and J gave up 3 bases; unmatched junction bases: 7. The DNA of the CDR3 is TGTGCCAGCAGCTCGTTGACAGGGGGATACTACAATGAGCAGTTCTTC. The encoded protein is CASSSLTGGYYNEQFF.

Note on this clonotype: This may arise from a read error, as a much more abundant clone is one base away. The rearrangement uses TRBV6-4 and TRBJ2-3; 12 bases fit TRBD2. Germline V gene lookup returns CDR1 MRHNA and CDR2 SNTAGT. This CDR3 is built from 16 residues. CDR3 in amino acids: CASSYSGTSGTDTQYF. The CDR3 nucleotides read TGTGCCAGCAGTTACTCCGGGACTAGCGGGACAGATACGCAGTATTTT.

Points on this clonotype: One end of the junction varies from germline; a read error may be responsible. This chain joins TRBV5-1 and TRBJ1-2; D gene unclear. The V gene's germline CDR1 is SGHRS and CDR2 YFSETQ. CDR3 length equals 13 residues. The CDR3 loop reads CASSLWRTYGCTF. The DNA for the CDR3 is TGCGCCAGCAGCTTATGGCGAACTTATGGCTGCACCTTC.

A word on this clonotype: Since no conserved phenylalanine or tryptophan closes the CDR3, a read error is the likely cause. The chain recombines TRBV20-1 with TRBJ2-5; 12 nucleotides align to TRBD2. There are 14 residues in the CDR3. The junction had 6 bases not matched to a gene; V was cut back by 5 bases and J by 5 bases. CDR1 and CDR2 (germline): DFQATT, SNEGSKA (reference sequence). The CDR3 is CSALLAGGRETQYL. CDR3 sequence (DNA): TGCAGTGCTCTTCTAGCGGGAGGGAGGGAGACCCAGTACCTC.

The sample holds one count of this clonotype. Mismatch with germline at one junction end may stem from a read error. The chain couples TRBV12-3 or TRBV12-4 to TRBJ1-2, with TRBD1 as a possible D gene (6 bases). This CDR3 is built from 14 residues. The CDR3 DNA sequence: TGTTCCAGCAGCCTCTCCGGGGGGGGCTATGGTTACACCTTC. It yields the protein CSSSLSGGGYGYTF.

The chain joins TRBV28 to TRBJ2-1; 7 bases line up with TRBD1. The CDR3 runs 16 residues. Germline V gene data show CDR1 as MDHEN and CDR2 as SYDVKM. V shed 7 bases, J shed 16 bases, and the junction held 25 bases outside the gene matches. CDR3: CASKPHRDRIYNYHFF. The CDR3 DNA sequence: TGTGCCAGCAAACCTCACCGGGACAGAATATACAATTATCATTTCTTC. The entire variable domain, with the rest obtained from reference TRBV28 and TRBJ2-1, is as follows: DVKVTQSSRYLVKRTGEKVFLECVQDMDHENMFWYRQDPGLGLRLIYFSYDVKMKEKGDIPEGYSVSREKKERFSLILESASTNQTSMYLCASKPHRDRIYNYHFFGPGTRLTVL.

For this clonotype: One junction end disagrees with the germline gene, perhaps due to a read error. In DNA, the CDR3 is TGTGCCAGTAGCTTATCTCAGAGTCCCTCCTACGAGCTGTACTTC. Residues: CASSLSQSPSYELYF. The V call is TRBV11-2, the J call TRBJ2-7; D is uncertain. Germline V lookup: CDR1 SGHAT, CDR2 FQNNGV. This CDR3 comprises 15 residues.

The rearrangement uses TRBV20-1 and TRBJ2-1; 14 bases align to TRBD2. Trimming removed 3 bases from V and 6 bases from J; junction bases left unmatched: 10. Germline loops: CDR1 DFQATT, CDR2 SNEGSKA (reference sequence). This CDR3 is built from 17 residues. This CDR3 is CSASISGLAGVGNEQFF. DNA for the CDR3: TGCAGTGCTAGTATCTCGGGACTAGCGGGAGTGGGCAATGAGCAGTTCTTC.

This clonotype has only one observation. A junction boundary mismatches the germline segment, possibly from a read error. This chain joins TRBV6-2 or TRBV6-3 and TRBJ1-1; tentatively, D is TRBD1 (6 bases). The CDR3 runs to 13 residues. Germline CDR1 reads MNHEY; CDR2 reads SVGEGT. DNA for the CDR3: TGTGTCAGCAGTTACTCGAGGGGGATTGAAGCTTTTTTT. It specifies CVSSYSRGIEAFF.

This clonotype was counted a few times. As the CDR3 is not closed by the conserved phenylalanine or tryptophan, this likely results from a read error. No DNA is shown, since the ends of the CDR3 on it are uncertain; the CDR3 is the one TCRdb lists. This chain's CDR3 is CASSQFSRSEQLS. This chain uses TRBV6-5 with TRBJ2-1. The CDR3 length equals 13 residues, ends included. Per germline, CDR1 MNHEY and CDR2 SVGAGI.

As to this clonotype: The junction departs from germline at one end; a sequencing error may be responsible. This chain's CDR3 is CSVAGSGGSNYGFTF. The CDR3 DNA reads TGCAGCGTTGCAGGGTCTGGGGGATCGAACTATGGCTTCACCTTC. The rearrangement links TRBV29-1 to TRBJ1-2; perhaps TRBD1 as D (5 bases). Looked up from germline, CDR1 is SQVTM and CDR2 is ANQGSEA. CDR3 length equals 15 residues.

CDR3 residues: CSACTNSGNTIYF. The CDR3 bases are TGCAGCGCCTGCACTAACTCTGGAAACACCATATATTTT. The chain has TRBV29-1 and TRBJ1-3; D unclear. The V gene lost 7 bases and the J gene lost 0 bases, with 10 bases spanning the gap. Germline V CDR1 and CDR2: SQVTM, ANQGSEA. The CDR3 has 13 residues.

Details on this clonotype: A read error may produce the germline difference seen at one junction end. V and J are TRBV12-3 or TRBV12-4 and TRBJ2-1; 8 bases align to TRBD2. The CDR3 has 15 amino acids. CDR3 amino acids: CASIYSSGRSNEQFF. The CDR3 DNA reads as TGCGCCAGCATCTACTCTAGCGGGCGCTCCAATGAGCAGTTCTTC.

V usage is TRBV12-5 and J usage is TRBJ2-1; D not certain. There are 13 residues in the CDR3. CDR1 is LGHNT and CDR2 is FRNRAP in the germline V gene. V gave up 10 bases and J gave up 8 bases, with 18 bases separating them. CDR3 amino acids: CATGLNPSDEQFF. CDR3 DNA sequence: TGTGCTACTGGCTTGAATCCCTCCGATGAGCAGTTCTTC.

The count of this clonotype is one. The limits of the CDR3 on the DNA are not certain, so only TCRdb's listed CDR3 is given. The CDR3 loop reads CATPPGDYRCTF. V usage is TRBV4-2 and J usage is TRBJ1-2. The CDR3 comprises 12 residues, both ends counted. The germline gives CDR1 LGHNA, CDR2 YNFKEQ.

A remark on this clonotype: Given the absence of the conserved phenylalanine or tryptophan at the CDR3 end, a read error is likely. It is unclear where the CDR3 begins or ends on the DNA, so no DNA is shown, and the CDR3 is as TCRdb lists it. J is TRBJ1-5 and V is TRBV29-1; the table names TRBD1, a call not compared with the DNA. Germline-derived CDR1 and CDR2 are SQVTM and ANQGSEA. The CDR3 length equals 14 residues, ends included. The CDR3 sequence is CSVADRGGYNAQLS.

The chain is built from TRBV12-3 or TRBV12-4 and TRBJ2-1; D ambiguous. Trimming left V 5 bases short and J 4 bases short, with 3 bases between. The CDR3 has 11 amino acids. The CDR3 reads CASSRYNEQFF. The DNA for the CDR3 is TGTGCCAGCAGTCGGTACAATGAGCAGTTCTTC.

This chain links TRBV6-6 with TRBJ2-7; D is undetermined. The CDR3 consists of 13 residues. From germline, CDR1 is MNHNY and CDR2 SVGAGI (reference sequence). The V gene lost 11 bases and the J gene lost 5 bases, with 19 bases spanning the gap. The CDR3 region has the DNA TGTGCCGGCGGTTACTCGCCTTGGAACGAGCAGTACTTC. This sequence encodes CAGGYSPWNEQYF.

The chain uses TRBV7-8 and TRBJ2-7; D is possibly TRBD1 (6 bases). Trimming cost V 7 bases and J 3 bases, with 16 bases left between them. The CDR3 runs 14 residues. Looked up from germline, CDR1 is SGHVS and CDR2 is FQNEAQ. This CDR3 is CASNISGQGYEQYF. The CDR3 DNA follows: TGTGCCAGCAACATTTCGGGACAAGGCTACGAGCAGTACTTC.